These T cell receptor beta chains were read from a single sample in a study of blood T cell repertoires in COVID-19. The repertoire was sequenced with immunoSEQ multiplex PCR; TCRdb's copy has only in-frame clones and lacks some. Among roughly 24,000 clones listed, 89% were seen once. Material for sequencing was peripheral blood. The source is a woman in her 70s with active COVID-19. CDR3s include the opening cysteine and the closing phenylalanine or tryptophan. D genes are given only for firm matches. Clone size is not always given. Where it is, it says once, few, many or a class for expanded clones.

>TRBJ1-2|TRBD1|NA|TRBV5-1
CASSTLAGTGGEGYTF
TGCGCCAGCAGCACCCTAGCCGGGACAGGGGGCGAGGGCTACACCTTC
>TRBJ1-6|NA|NA|TRBV5-1
CASSLAGGYNSPLHF
TGCGCCAGCAGCTTGGCCGGGGGATATAATTCACCCCTCCACTTT
>TRBJ2-2|TRBD2|NA|TRBV7-2
CASSLTGRGTGELFF
TGTGCCAGCAGCTTAACGGGGAGGGGAACCGGGGAGCTGTTTTTT
>TRBJ1-5|NA|NA|TRBV19
CASSNQFNQPQHF
TGTGCCAGTAGTAATCAGTTCAATCAGCCCCAGCATTTT
>TRBJ2-1|NA|NA|TRBV7-2
CASSPRPLDSYNEQFF
TGTGCCAGCAGCCCCCGCCCACTAGATTCCTACAATGAGCAGTTCTTC
>TRBJ2-2|NA|NA|TRBV28
CASSLNTGELFF
TGTGCCAGCAGTCTCAACACCGGGGAGCTGTTTTTT
>TRBJ2-5|NA|NA|TRBV11-2
CASSWGSVGQETQYF
TGTGCCAGCAGCTGGGGCTCGGTGGGGCAAGAGACCCAGTACTTC
>TRBJ2-3|NA|NA|TRBV15
CATATLEGPTDTQYF
TGTGCCACCGCAACCCTGGAGGGTCCCACAGATACGCAGTATTTT
>TRBJ2-1|NA|once|TRBV29-1
CSGLGGGHVNEQFF
TGCAGCGGGTTAGGGGGGGGCCACGTGAATGAGCAGTTCTTC
>TRBJ2-6|NA|NA|TRBV6-2/TRBV6-3
CASSLTGGAGANVLTF
TGTGCCAGCAGTTTAACAGGGGGGGCTGGGGCCAACGTCCTGACTTTC